This TCR beta chain came from a study of spatial heterogeneity in lung cancer. Notes on the study in general: The recorded estimate of tumor T cell coverage is about 6.8% for alpha chains and 13% for beta chains. The study found that expanded intratumoral alpha and beta TCR counts tracked tumor mutation counts.

By share of the sample, this clonotype is medium-sized (0.01 to 0.1%). Its antigen is undetermined. Specified time point: sample taken at primary tumor resection. Sequencing covered unsorted whole RNA taken from tumor, nontumor lung or frozen PBMC. MiXCR, run by TCRdb on the 5' RACE reads, gives a single entry per CDR3 protein. This sample carries about 2,900 distinct CDR3 sequences, 4% to 5% of them seen once, and the ten largest clones take under 20%. The CDR3 extends over 16 amino acids. Germline-derived CDR1 and CDR2 are LGHNA and YSLEER. The junction had 7 bases not matched to a gene; V was cut back by 0 bases and J by 6 bases.

The V gene is TRBV4-3, the J gene TRBJ1-4; 7 bases are a match to TRBD1. This clonotype was sampled from a female donor with early-stage non-small cell lung cancer. The input for sequencing was lung tumor tissue, taken at surgery. The CDR3 nucleotides read TGCGCCAGCAGCCAAGATATGACAGGGAAGGATGAAAAACTGTTTTTT. Encoded protein: CASSQDMTGKDEKLFF.